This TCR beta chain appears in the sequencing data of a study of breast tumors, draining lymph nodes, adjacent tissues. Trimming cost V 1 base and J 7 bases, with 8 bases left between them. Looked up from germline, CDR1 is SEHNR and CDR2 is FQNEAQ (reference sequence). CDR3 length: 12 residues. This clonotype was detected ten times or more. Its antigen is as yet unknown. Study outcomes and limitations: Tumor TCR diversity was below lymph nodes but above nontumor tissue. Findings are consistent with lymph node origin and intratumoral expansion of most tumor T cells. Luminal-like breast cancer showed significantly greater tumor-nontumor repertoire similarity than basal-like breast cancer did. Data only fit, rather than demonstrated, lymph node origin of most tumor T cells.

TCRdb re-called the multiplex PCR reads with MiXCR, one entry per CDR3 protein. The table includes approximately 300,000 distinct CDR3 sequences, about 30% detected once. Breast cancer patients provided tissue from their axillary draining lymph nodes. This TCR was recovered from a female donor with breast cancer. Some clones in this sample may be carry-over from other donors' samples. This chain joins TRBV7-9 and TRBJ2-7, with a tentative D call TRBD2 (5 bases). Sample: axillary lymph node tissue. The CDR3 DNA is TGTGCCAGCAGCTTAGGACGGGGTGAGCAGTACTTC. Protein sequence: CASSLGRGEQYF.